The rows below give T cell receptor beta chains drawn from one sample of a study of T cell repertoires in cytomegalovirus infection. TCRdb redid the calling of the reads with MiXCR, one entry per CDR3 protein. The sample holds 350,000 to 550,000 distinct CDR3 sequences; about a third are singletons and the top ten take approximately 13%. The sample consisted of PBMCs. These receptors were obtained from a human donor in good health (CMV status not recorded). Some clones in this sample may be carry-over from other donors' samples. CDR3s include the opening cysteine and the closing phenylalanine or tryptophan. The order of the fields is clone size, V gene, J gene, D gene, CDR3 protein, CDR3 DNA. The D gene is left open where the match is weak. A clone size is listed for some rows: how often the clone was seen (once, few, many), or a class if it is expanded.

clone size: NA; V gene: TRBV5-1; J gene: TRBJ1-1; D gene: NA; CDR3 protein: CASSVEGLTEAFF; CDR3 DNA: TGCGCCAGCAGCGTGGAGGGATTAACTGAAGCTTTCTTT
clone size: few; V gene: TRBV4-1; J gene: TRBJ1-1; D gene: NA; CDR3 protein: CASSRPGVGNTEAFF; CDR3 DNA: TGCGCCAGCAGCCGTCCGGGGGTAGGGAACACTGAAGCTTTCTTT
clone size: NA; V gene: TRBV20-1; J gene: TRBJ2-2; D gene: NA; CDR3 protein: CSARVGVSTGELFF; CDR3 DNA: TGCAGTGCTAGAGTGGGAGTCAGCACCGGGGAGCTGTTTTTT
clone size: NA; V gene: TRBV6-1; J gene: TRBJ2-7; D gene: NA; CDR3 protein: CASSGPRAQLYEQYF; CDR3 DNA: TGTGCCAGCAGCGGGCCGAGGGCTCAACTCTACGAGCAGTACTTC
clone size: many; V gene: TRBV7-2; J gene: TRBJ1-5; D gene: NA; CDR3 protein: CASSLGSFGGSNQPQHF; CDR3 DNA: TGTGCCAGCAGCTTAGGGTCGTTTGGGGGAAGCAATCAGCCCCAGCATTTT
clone size: few; V gene: TRBV11-2; J gene: TRBJ1-4; D gene: TRBD1; CDR3 protein: CASSLGTGVEKLFF; CDR3 DNA: TGTGCCAGCAGCTTAGGGACAGGGGTCGAAAAACTGTTTTTT
clone size: few; V gene: TRBV20-1; J gene: TRBJ1-5; D gene: NA; CDR3 protein: CSARVTGSQPQHF; CDR3 DNA: TGCAGTGCTAGGGTGACTGGATCCCAGCCCCAGCATTTT
clone size: NA; V gene: TRBV12-3/TRBV12-4; J gene: TRBJ2-1; D gene: NA; CDR3 protein: CASKGRTPYNEQFF; CDR3 DNA: TGTGCCAGCAAAGGCAGAACCCCCTACAATGAGCAGTTCTTC
clone size: many; V gene: TRBV7-2; J gene: TRBJ2-7; D gene: NA; CDR3 protein: CASSFRQTSYEQYF; CDR3 DNA: TGTGCCAGCAGCTTTCGACAGACTTCCTACGAGCAGTACTTC
clone size: many; V gene: TRBV28; J gene: TRBJ2-1; D gene: NA; CDR3 protein: CASSFNHGQYNEQFF; CDR3 DNA: TGTGCCAGCAGTTTCAACCATGGACAGTACAATGAGCAGTTCTTC
clone size: once; V gene: TRBV24-1; J gene: TRBJ2-2; D gene: TRBD2; CDR3 protein: CATSDPSGVNTGDLFF; CDR3 DNA: TGTGCCACCAGTGATCCCAGCGGGGTTAACACCGGGGATCTGTTTTTT
clone size: once; V gene: TRBV10-2; J gene: TRBJ2-1; D gene: TRBD2; CDR3 protein: CASSGTSGHSYNEQFF; CDR3 DNA: TGCGCCAGTAGCGGGACTAGCGGGCACTCCTACAATGAGCAGTTCTTC
clone size: many; V gene: TRBV7-2; J gene: TRBJ1-1; D gene: NA; CDR3 protein: CASSLVGGWAFF; CDR3 DNA: TGTGCCAGCAGCTTAGTTGGGGGCTGGGCTTTCTTT
clone size: many; V gene: TRBV7-8; J gene: TRBJ2-1; D gene: NA; CDR3 protein: CASSLWQGLVHEQFF; CDR3 DNA: TGTGCCAGCAGCTTATGGCAGGGGCTCGTCCATGAGCAGTTCTTC
clone size: NA; V gene: TRBV20-1; J gene: TRBJ2-7; D gene: NA; CDR3 protein: CSATSDIYEQYF; CDR3 DNA: TGCAGTGCAACCTCGGACATCTACGAGCAGTACTTC
clone size: many; V gene: TRBV7-2; J gene: TRBJ1-1; D gene: NA; CDR3 protein: CASSGVGANTEAFF; CDR3 DNA: TGTGCCAGCAGCGGAGTGGGGGCCAACACTGAAGCTTTCTTT
clone size: NA; V gene: TRBV2; J gene: TRBJ1-2; D gene: NA; CDR3 protein: CASSEEGIRVNYGYTF; CDR3 DNA: TGTGCCAGCAGTGAAGAGGGGATCAGGGTGAACTATGGCTACACCTTC
clone size: few; V gene: TRBV11-2; J gene: TRBJ2-4; D gene: TRBD1; CDR3 protein: CASSTQGAKGNF; CDR3 DNA: TGTGCCAGCAGCACCCAGGGGGCAAAGGGGAACTTC
clone size: few; V gene: TRBV7-6; J gene: TRBJ2-5; D gene: TRBD2; CDR3 protein: CASSSDGGGFAETQYF; CDR3 DNA: TGTGCCAGCAGCTCTGATGGGGGGGGGTTTGCGGAGACCCAGTACTTC
clone size: few; V gene: TRBV27; J gene: TRBJ2-1; D gene: NA; CDR3 protein: CASNLAGASSYNEQFF; CDR3 DNA: TGTGCCAGCAACCTAGCCGGGGCTAGCTCCTACAATGAGCAGTTCTTC
clone size: many; V gene: TRBV6-2/TRBV6-3; J gene: TRBJ1-5; D gene: NA; CDR3 protein: CASSYPNDRRSNQPQHF; CDR3 DNA: TGTGCCAGCAGTTACCCAAACGACAGGAGGAGCAATCAGCCCCAGCATTTT
clone size: NA; V gene: TRBV24-1; J gene: TRBJ2-7; D gene: NA; CDR3 protein: CATSGTGSSSYEQYF; CDR3 DNA: TGTGCCACCAGTGGTACAGGTTCCAGCTCCTACGAGCAGTACTTC
clone size: NA; V gene: TRBV10-3; J gene: TRBJ2-3; D gene: NA; CDR3 protein: CAISEMWEVQYF; CDR3 DNA: TGTGCCATCAGTGAGATGTGGGAAGTGCAGTATTTT
clone size: NA; V gene: TRBV5-4; J gene: TRBJ2-2; D gene: NA; CDR3 protein: CASSFNRDAGELFF; CDR3 DNA: TGTGCCAGCAGCTTTAACAGGGATGCCGGGGAGCTGTTTTTT
clone size: many; V gene: TRBV7-2; J gene: TRBJ2-1; D gene: TRBD1; CDR3 protein: CASSFSGTGNNEQFF; CDR3 DNA: TGTGCCAGCAGCTTCTCCGGGACAGGGAACAATGAGCAGTTCTTC
clone size: many; V gene: TRBV7-9; J gene: TRBJ1-6; D gene: TRBD1; CDR3 protein: CASSSGQGFYNSPLHF; CDR3 DNA: TGTGCCAGCAGCTCCGGACAGGGTTTCTATAATTCACCCCTCCACTTT
clone size: NA; V gene: TRBV6-2/TRBV6-3; J gene: TRBJ1-5; D gene: NA; CDR3 protein: CASSFGVPGPTIYSNQPQHF; CDR3 DNA: TGTGCCAGCAGTTTCGGTGTACCGGGACCCACCATATATAGCAATCAGCCCCAGCATTTT
clone size: NA; V gene: TRBV6-5; J gene: TRBJ2-6; D gene: NA; CDR3 protein: CASSYSEGMGANVLTF; CDR3 DNA: TGTGCCAGCAGTTACTCGGAAGGCATGGGGGCCAACGTCCTGACTTTC
clone size: few; V gene: TRBV6-1; J gene: TRBJ1-5; D gene: NA; CDR3 protein: CASSEGTREANQPQHF; CDR3 DNA: TGTGCCAGCAGTGAAGGTACCAGGGAGGCCAATCAGCCCCAGCATTTT
clone size: NA; V gene: TRBV4-1; J gene: TRBJ2-5; D gene: NA; CDR3 protein: CASSQDLSVLVETQYF; CDR3 DNA: TGCGCCAGCAGCCAAGACCTATCTGTTTTAGTAGAGACCCAGTACTTC
clone size: few; V gene: TRBV12-3/TRBV12-4; J gene: TRBJ1-4; D gene: NA; CDR3 protein: CASSLTTNEKLFF; CDR3 DNA: TGTGCCAGCAGTTTAACAACTAATGAAAAACTGTTTTTT
clone size: NA; V gene: TRBV27; J gene: TRBJ2-2; D gene: TRBD1; CDR3 protein: CASSFRDRVPTGELFF; CDR3 DNA: TGTGCCAGCAGTTTCCGGGACAGGGTCCCCACCGGGGAGCTGTTTTTT
clone size: many; V gene: TRBV12-3/TRBV12-4; J gene: TRBJ1-5; D gene: TRBD1; CDR3 protein: CASSRSRDRRNQPQHF; CDR3 DNA: TGTGCCAGCAGTCGTAGCCGGGACAGGCGCAATCAGCCCCAGCATTTT
clone size: many; V gene: TRBV7-2; J gene: TRBJ1-4; D gene: NA; CDR3 protein: CASSLSGGEKLFF; CDR3 DNA: TGTGCCAGCAGCTTATCGGGAGGAGAAAAACTGTTTTTT
clone size: NA; V gene: TRBV20-1; J gene: TRBJ2-2; D gene: NA; CDR3 protein: CSAEDGELFF; CDR3 DNA: TGCAGTGCAGAGGACGGGGAGCTGTTTTTT
clone size: many; V gene: TRBV11-2; J gene: TRBJ2-5; D gene: TRBD1; CDR3 protein: CASSSQGSQETQYF; CDR3 DNA: TGTGCCAGCAGCTCACAGGGGTCACAAGAGACCCAGTACTTC
clone size: NA; V gene: TRBV5-4; J gene: TRBJ2-7; D gene: TRBD1; CDR3 protein: CASSPNGGTGSYEQYF; CDR3 DNA: TGTGCCAGCAGCCCCAATGGGGGGACAGGATCCTACGAGCAGTACTTC
clone size: NA; V gene: TRBV7-9; J gene: TRBJ1-2; D gene: NA; CDR3 protein: CASSRDPNYGYTF; CDR3 DNA: TGTGCCAGCAGCCGGGACCCTAACTATGGCTACACCTTC
clone size: once; V gene: TRBV6-8; J gene: TRBJ2-3; D gene: TRBD2; CDR3 protein: CASSYASGGHRTSTDTQYF; CDR3 DNA: TGTGCCAGCAGTTATGCTAGCGGGGGGCATAGGACTAGCACAGATACGCAGTATTTT
clone size: NA; V gene: TRBV27; J gene: TRBJ1-4; D gene: NA; CDR3 protein: CASSFRPSGKLFF; CDR3 DNA: TGTGCCAGCAGTTTTAGGCCTTCGGGAAAACTGTTTTTT
clone size: NA; V gene: TRBV3-1; J gene: TRBJ2-1; D gene: NA; CDR3 protein: CASSPPGRAWDEQFF; CDR3 DNA: TGTGCCAGCAGCCCCCCGGGACGGGCTTGGGATGAGCAGTTCTTC
clone size: few; V gene: TRBV5-5; J gene: TRBJ2-7; D gene: TRBD2; CDR3 protein: CASSPLSGGPSYEQYF; CDR3 DNA: TGTGCCAGCAGCCCCTTAAGCGGGGGGCCTTCCTACGAGCAGTACTTC